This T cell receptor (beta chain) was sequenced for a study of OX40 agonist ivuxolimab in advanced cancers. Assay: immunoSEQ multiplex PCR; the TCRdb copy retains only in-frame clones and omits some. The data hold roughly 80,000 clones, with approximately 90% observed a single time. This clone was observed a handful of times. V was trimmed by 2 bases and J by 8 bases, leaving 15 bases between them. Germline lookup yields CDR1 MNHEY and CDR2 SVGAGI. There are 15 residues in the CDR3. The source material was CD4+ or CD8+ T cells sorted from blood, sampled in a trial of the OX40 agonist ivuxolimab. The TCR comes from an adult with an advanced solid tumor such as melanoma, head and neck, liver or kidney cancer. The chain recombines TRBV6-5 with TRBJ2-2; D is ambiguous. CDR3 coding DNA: TGTGCCAGCAGTTACGTTCGTACTCCATCAGGGGAGCTGTTTTTT. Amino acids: CASSYVRTPSGELFF.